The clone carrying this T cell receptor beta chain was picked up a small number of times. Method: immunoSEQ multiplex PCR; TCRdb's copy keeps in-frame clones and lacks some. The top ten clones hold approximately 5.9% of a sample with about 350,000 clones, about 88% of them seen once. This specimen comes from a study of Ad26.COV2.S vaccination and SARS-CoV-2 variants. CDR1 is MNHEY and CDR2 is SVGAGI in the germline V gene. This CDR3 contains 15 residues. Trimming pared 5 bases from V and 2 bases from J, leaving 10 bases between. As to treatment: around 19 received Ad26.COV2.S at low or high dose, single or two shots; about 5 received placebo; per-sample allocation not given. After the first vaccine or placebo injection, samples were drawn on day 63.

The chain combines TRBV6-5 with TRBJ1-6; D unresolved. The sequences come from peripheral blood, collected in a trial of Ad26.COV2.S vaccine versus placebo. The TCR was taken from a person between 18 and 60 years old who received the Ad26.COV2.S COVID-19 vaccine or a placebo. CDR3 nucleotide sequence: TGTGCCAGCAGTACGGGATCCGCCTATAATTCACCCCTCCACTTT. Translating gives CASSTGSAYNSPLHF.